A single sample is the source of the 15 T cell receptor beta chains below, sequenced in a study of CD8 T cells in ankylosing spondylitis. Findings and caveats of the study: A TCR beta motif of roughly 8 highly homologous variants seemed to mark ankylosing spondylitis blood.

Their antigens are not known. TCRdb fed the 5' RACE reads into MiXCR, producing one record per CDR3 protein. The sample contains roughly 670,000 distinct CDR3 sequences, 19% of which appear only once. The sample comprised blood, either unsorted or a sorted T cell fraction (not recorded which). These receptors were obtained from a male donor with ankylosing spondylitis.

This rearrangement joins TRBV12-3 or TRBV12-4 to TRBJ2-1; tentatively, D is TRBD1 (6 bases). The CDR3 has 17 residues. Trimming removed 2 bases at V and 4 bases at J, with 18 bases between. In nucleotides, the CDR3 is TGTGCCAGCAGTTTATGGGGGCGACTGGACCCGTACAATGAGCAGTTCTTC. Protein product: CASSLWGRLDPYNEQFF.

The chain joins TRBV20-1 to TRBJ2-1; 9 bases align to TRBD2. V was pared by 5 bases and J by 4 bases, with 6 bases of the junction left unmatched. This CDR3 has 14 residues. The germline gives CDR1 DFQATT, CDR2 SNEGSKA (reference sequence). The CDR3 loop is CSAGGTSPYNEQFF. CDR3 DNA: TGCAGTGCTGGGGGGACTAGCCCTTACAATGAGCAGTTCTTC.

The chain uses TRBV6-5 and TRBJ2-3; TRBD2 matches at 10 bases. V lost 4 bases to trimming and J lost 6 bases; unmatched junction nucleotides: 16. Germline values: CDR1 MNHEY, CDR2 SVGAGI. The CDR3 totals 18 residues. In nucleotides, the CDR3 is TGTGCCAGCAGTTCCCCCAGAAGCGGGGGGGGAGCACGCGATACGCAGTATTTT. This translates into CASSSPRSGGGARDTQYF.

The chain links TRBV5-1 to TRBJ2-1; maybe TRBD1 (6 bases). The CDR3 is made up of 16 amino acids. CDR1 and CDR2 from the germline V gene are SGHRS and YFSETQ. Trimming pared 0 bases from V and 4 bases from J, leaving 14 bases between. The CDR3 loop is CASSLVVQGGYNEQFF. DNA for the CDR3: TGCGCCAGCAGCTTGGTGGTGCAAGGGGGTTACAATGAGCAGTTCTTC.

This sequence joins TRBV10-3 and TRBJ2-7, with 7 bases lining up with TRBD2. CDR3 length: 12 residues. Germline CDR1 is ENHRY and CDR2 is SYGVKD. Germline trimming cut 8 bases from V and 3 bases from J; bases unmatched to any gene: 4. The CDR3 region has the DNA TGTGCCATCGGGGGAGGGGTCTACGAGCAGTACTTC. It specifies CAIGGGVYEQYF.

The chain uses TRBV19 and TRBJ2-3; 10 bases line up with TRBD2. CDR1 LNHDA and CDR2 SQIVND come from the germline V gene (reference sequence). With V trimmed by 1 base and J by 1 base, 2 bases remained unmatched. This CDR3 is built from 16 residues. CDR3 nucleotide sequence: TGTGCCAGTAGTATAGGGGGGACTAGCGGCACAGATACGCAGTATTTT. Translating it yields CASSIGGTSGTDTQYF.

This rearrangement joins TRBV18 to TRBJ2-7, with D perhaps TRBD1 (5 bases). The CDR3 is 14 amino acids. The germline V and J ends were trimmed by 0 bases and 9 bases, with 15 bases remaining between them. CDR1 KGHSH and CDR2 LQKENI come from the germline V gene. CDR3 sequence: CASSPPQGPMGQYF. DNA for the CDR3: TGTGCCAGCTCACCACCGCAGGGTCCGATGGGGCAGTACTTC.

The V and J genes are TRBV27 and TRBJ2-6, with D perhaps matching TRBD2 (6 bases). The germline CDR1 and CDR2 sequences are MNHEY and SMNVEV (reference sequence). The germline V and J ends were trimmed by 4 bases and 3 bases, with 13 bases remaining between them. The CDR3 length is 16 residues. The DNA for the CDR3 is TGTGCCAGCAGTTCCCCTGGGGAGGATGGGGCCAACGTCCTGACTTTC. Amino acids: CASSSPGEDGANVLTF.

The chain couples TRBV12-3 or TRBV12-4 to TRBJ2-1; 12 bases are a match to TRBD1. With V trimmed by 5 bases and J by 6 bases, 5 bases remained unmatched. The CDR3 length is 15 residues. CDR3 bases: TGTGCCAGCAGTCCCGGGACAGGGGGCCCCAATGAGCAGTTCTTC. Protein product: CASSPGTGGPNEQFF.

This clonotype has a handful of counts. The V and J genes are TRBV20-1 and TRBJ2-7; D is possibly TRBD1 (5 bases). Germline CDR1 reads DFQATT; CDR2 reads SNEGSKA (reference sequence). The CDR3 contains 12 residues. The V gene lost 7 bases and the J gene lost 1 base, with 11 bases spanning the gap. CDR3 sequence: CSVLQESYEQYF. The CDR3 DNA follows: TGCAGTGTCCTACAGGAATCCTACGAGCAGTACTTC.

The J gene is TRBJ2-3, the V gene TRBV12-3 or TRBV12-4, with D possibly being TRBD2 (5 bases). The CDR3 loop spans 15 amino acids. The V gene lost 2 bases and the J gene lost 6 bases, with 15 bases spanning the gap. DNA for the CDR3: TGTGCCAGCAGTTTAAGGCCTCCCGAGGGCGATACGCAGTATTTT. Encoded protein: CASSLRPPEGDTQYF.

This clonotype came up a few times. CDR3 amino acids: CASRPRDRGPVGELFF. CDR3 sequence (DNA): TGTGCCAGCAGACCCCGGGACAGGGGGCCGGTCGGGGAGCTGTTTTTT. The V gene is TRBV12-3 or TRBV12-4, the J gene TRBJ2-2, with 12 positions matching TRBD1. Losses at the gene ends were 6 bases for V and 7 bases for J; bases not matched to a gene: 9. The CDR3 covers 16 residues.

The sample holds a few counts of this clonotype. The chain carries TRBV7-9 and TRBJ1-1; 7 bases are shared with TRBD1. The germline V gene has CDR1 SEHNR and CDR2 FQNEAQ (reference sequence). Losses at the gene ends were 3 bases for V and 11 bases for J; bases not matched to a gene: 12. This CDR3 comprises 14 residues. The CDR3 is CASSFEGAQNSAFF. Here the CDR3 DNA reads TGTGCCAGCAGCTTCGAGGGGGCGCAAAACTCGGCTTTCTTT.

In its sample, this clonotype was seen a few times. The chain carries TRBV20-1 and TRBJ2-3; D gene uncertain. The length of the CDR3 is 14 residues. The V gene lost 3 bases and the J gene lost 3 bases, with 13 bases spanning the gap. Germline lookup yields CDR1 DFQATT and CDR2 SNEGSKA (reference sequence). CDR3 coding DNA: TGCAGTGCTAGCCCAGGTCTAGGGACAGATACGCAGTATTTT. Translation gives CSASPGLGTDTQYF.

The sample holds a few counts of this clonotype. The CDR3 region has the DNA TGTGCCACCAGCAGACCATCGGCCAACTATGGCTACACCTTC. Its translation is CATSRPSANYGYTF. This rearrangement joins TRBV15 to TRBJ1-2; D unclear. CDR1 is LNHNV, CDR2 YYDKDF, per germline (reference sequence). CDR3 length: 14 amino acids. Trimming shortened V by 2 bases and J by 2 bases, and 9 bases separated the two germline ends.